This TCR beta chain was observed in a study of T cell repertoires in cytomegalovirus infection. Study as a whole: Through public TCR beta signatures, both CMV infection and matching HLA type were indicated.

CDR1 MNHEY and CDR2 SVGEGT come from the germline V gene. The CDR3 loop spans 11 amino acids. V shed 6 bases and J shed 4 bases, with 4 bases lying between them. TCRdb redid the calling of the reads with MiXCR, one entry per CDR3 protein. Of about 740,000 distinct CDR3 sequences listed, less than 40% are singletons. Material: PBMCs. This TCR came from a human donor in good health (CMV status not recorded). Some clones in this sample may be carry-over from other donors' samples. This chain connects TRBV6-2 or TRBV6-3 to TRBJ2-1; D uncertain. For the CDR3, the DNA is TGTGCCAGCAGAGGGTACAATGAGCAGTTCTTC. Amino acids: CASRGYNEQFF.